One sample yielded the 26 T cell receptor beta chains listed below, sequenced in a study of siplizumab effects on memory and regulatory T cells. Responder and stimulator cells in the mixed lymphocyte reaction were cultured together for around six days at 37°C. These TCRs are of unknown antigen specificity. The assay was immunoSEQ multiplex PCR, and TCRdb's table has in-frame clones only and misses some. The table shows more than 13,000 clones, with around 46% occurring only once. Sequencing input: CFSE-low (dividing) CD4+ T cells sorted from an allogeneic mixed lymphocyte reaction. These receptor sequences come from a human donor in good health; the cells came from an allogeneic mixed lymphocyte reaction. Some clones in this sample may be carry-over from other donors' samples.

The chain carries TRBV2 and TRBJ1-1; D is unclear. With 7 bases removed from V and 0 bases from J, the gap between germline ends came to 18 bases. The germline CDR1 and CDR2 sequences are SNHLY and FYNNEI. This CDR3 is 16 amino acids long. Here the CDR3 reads CASKAGRTIMNTEAFF. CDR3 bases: TGTGCCAGCAAGGCGGGCAGAACGATAATGAACACTGAAGCTTTCTTT.

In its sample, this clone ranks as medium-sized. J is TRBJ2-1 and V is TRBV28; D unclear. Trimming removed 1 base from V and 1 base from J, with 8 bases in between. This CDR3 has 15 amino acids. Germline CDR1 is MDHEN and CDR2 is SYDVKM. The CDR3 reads CASSLLGTSYNEQFF. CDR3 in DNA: TGTGCCAGCAGTTTATTGGGAACTTCCTACAATGAGCAGTTCTTC.

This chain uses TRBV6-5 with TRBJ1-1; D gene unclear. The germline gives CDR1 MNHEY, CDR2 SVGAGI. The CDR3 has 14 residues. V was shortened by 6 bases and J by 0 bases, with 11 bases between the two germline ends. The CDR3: CASRAVGMNTEAFF. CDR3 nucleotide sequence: TGTGCCAGCAGAGCAGTGGGGATGAACACTGAAGCTTTCTTT.

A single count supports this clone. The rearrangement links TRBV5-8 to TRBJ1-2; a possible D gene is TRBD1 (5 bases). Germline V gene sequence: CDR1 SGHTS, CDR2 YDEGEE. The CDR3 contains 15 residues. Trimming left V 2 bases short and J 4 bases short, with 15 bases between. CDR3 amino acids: CASSLVADSLYGYTF. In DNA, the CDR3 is TGTGCCAGCAGCTTAGTAGCCGACAGTCTCTATGGCTACACCTTC.

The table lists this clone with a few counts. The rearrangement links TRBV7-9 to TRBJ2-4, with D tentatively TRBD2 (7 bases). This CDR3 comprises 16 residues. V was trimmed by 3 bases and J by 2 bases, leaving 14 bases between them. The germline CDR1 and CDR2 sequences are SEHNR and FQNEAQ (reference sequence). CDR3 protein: CASSLGWGGTKNIQYF. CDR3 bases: TGTGCCAGCAGCTTGGGATGGGGGGGCACCAAAAACATTCAGTACTTC.

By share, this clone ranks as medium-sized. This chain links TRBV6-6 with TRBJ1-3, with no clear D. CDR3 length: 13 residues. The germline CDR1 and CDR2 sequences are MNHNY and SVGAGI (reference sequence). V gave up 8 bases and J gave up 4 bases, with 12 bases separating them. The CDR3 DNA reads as TGTGCCAGCGGTACTCGTGAGGGAAACACCATATATTTT. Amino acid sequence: CASGTREGNTIYF.

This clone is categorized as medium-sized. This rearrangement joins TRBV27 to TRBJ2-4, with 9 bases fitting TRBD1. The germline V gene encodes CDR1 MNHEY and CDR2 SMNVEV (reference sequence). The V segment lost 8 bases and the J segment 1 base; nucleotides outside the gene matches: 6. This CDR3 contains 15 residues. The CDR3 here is CASAAQGAAKNIQYF. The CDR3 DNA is TGTGCCAGCGCGGCACAGGGGGCGGCCAAAAACATTCAGTACTTC.

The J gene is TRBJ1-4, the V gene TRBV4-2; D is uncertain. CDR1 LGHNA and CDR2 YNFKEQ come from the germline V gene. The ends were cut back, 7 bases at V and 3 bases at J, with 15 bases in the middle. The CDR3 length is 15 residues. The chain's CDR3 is CASKPTKDSNEKLFF. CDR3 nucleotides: TGTGCCAGCAAACCGACTAAGGATTCTAATGAAAAACTGTTTTTT.

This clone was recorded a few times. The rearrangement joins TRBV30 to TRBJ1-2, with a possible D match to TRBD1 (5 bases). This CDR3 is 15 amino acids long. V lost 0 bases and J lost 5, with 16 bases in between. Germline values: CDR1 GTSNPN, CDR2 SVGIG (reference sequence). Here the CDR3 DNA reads TGTGCCTGGAGTGTAATTACAGGCGCAATATATGGCTACACCTTC. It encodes CAWSVITGAIYGYTF.

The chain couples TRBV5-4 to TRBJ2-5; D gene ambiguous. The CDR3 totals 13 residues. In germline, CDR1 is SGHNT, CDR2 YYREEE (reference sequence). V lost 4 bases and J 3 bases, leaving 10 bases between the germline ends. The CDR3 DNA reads TGTGCCAGCAGCCCAGCCCAGAAAGAGACCCAGTACTTC. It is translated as CASSPAQKETQYF.

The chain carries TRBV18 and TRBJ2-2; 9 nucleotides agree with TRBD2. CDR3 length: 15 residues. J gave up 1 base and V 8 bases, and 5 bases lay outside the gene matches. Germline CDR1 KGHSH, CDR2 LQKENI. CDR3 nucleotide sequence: TGTGCCAGCCACATAGCGGGAGTGAACACCGGGGAGCTGTTTTTT. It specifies CASHIAGVNTGELFF.

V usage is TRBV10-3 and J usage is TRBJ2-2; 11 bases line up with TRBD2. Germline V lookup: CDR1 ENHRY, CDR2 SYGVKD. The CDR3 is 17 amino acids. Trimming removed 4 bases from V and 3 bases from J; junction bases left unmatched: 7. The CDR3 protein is CAISGTRLAGYTGELFF. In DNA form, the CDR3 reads TGTGCCATCAGTGGCACGAGACTAGCGGGATACACCGGGGAGCTGTTTTTT.

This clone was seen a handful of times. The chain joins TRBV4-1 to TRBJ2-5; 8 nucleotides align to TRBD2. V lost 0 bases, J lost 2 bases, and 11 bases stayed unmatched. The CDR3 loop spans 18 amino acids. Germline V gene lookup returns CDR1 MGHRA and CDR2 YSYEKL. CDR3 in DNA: TGCGCCAGCAGCCAAGAACCTCGACTAGCGACTCTACAAGAGACCCAGTACTTC. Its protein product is CASSQEPRLATLQETQYF.

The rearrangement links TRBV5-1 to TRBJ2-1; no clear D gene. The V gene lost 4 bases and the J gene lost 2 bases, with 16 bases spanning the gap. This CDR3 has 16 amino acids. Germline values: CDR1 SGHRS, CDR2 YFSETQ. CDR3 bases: TGCGCCAGCAGCCTGAACCCTCAAGGTACCTACAATGAGCAGTTCTTC. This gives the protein CASSLNPQGTYNEQFF.

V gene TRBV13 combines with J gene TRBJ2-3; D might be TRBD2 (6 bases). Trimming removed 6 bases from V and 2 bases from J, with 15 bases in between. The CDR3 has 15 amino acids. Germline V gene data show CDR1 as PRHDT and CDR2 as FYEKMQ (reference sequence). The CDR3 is CASSPRDFNTDTQYF. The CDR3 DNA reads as TGTGCCAGCAGTCCCCGGGACTTCAACACAGATACGCAGTATTTT.

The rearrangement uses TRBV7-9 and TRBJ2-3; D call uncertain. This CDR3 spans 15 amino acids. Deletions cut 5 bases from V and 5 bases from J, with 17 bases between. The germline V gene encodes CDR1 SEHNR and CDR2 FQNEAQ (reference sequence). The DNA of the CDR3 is TGTGCCAGCAGCGAAACGTTCCGGATTTTAGATACGCAGTATTTT. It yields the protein CASSETFRILDTQYF.

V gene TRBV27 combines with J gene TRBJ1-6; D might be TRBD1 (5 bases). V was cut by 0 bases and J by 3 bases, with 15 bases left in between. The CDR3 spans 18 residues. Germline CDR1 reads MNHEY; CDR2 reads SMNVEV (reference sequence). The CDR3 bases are TGTGCCAGCAGTTTATCGTTGGGGACTTCCTTCTATAATTCACCCCTCCACTTT. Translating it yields CASSLSLGTSFYNSPLHF.

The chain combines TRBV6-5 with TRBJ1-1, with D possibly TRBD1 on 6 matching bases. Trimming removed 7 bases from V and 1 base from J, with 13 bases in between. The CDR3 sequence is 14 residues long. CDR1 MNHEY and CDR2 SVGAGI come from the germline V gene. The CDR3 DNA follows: TGTGCCAGCAACTCGGCGACAGGGAACACTGAAGCTTTCTTT. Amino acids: CASNSATGNTEAFF.

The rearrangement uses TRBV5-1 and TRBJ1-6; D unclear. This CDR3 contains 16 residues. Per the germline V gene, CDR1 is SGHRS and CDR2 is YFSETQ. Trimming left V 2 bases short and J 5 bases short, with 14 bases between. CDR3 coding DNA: TGCGCCAGCAGCTTTCGGACGGATCCTAATAATTCACCCCTCCACTTT. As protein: CASSFRTDPNNSPLHF. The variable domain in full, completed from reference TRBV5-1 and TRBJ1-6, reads KAGVTQTPRYLIKTRGQQVTLSCSPISGHRSVSWYQQTPGQGLQFLFEYFSETQRNKGNFPGRFSGRQFSNSRSEMNVSTLELGDSALYLCASSFRTDPNNSPLHFGNGTRLTVT.

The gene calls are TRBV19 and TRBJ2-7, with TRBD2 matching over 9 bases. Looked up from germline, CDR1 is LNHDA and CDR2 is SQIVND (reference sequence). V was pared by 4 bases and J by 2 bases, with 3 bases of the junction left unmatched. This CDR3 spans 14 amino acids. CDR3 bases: TGTGCCAGTAGTACCGGGACTAGCACCTACGAGCAGTACTTC. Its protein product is CASSTGTSTYEQYF.

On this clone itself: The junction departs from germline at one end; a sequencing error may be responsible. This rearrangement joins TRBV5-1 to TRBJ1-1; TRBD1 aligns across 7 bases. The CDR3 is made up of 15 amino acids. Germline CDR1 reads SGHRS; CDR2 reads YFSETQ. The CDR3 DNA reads TGCGCCAGCAGCTTGGATGGCAGGGGGGACACTGAAGCATTCTTT. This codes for CASSLDGRGDTEAFF.

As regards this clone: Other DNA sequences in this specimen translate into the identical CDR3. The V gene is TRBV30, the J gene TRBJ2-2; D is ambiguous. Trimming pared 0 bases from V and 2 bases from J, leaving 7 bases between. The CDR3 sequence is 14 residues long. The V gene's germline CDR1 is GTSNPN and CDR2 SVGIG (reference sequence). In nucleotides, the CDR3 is TGTGCCTGGAGTGTTGGTAGTAACACCGGGGAGCTGTTTTTT. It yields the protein CAWSVGSNTGELFF.

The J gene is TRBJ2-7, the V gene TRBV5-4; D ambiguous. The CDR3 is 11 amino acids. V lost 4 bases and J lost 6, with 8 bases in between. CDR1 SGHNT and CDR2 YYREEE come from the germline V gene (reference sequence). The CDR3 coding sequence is TGTGCCAGCAGCCAAGGGTCCGAGCAGTACTTC. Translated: CASSQGSEQYF.

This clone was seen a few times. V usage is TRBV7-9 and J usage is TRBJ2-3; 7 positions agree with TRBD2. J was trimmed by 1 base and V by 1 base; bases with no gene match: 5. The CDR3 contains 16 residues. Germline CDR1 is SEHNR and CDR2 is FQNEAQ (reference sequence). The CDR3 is CASSLGGGSGTDTQYF. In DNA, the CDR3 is TGTGCCAGCAGCTTAGGCGGGGGTAGCGGCACAGATACGCAGTATTTT.

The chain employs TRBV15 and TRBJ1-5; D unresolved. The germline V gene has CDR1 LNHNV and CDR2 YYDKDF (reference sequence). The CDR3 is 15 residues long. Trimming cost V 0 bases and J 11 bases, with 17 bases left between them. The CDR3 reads CATSRDKRAFGSQHF. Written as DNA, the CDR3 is TGTGCCACCAGCAGAGATAAGCGAGCGTTTGGATCCCAGCATTTT. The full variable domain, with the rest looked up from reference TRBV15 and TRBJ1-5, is DAMVIQNPRYQVTQFGKPVTLSCSQTLNHNVMYWYQQKSSQAPKLLFHYYDKDFNNEADTPDNFQSRRPNTSFCFLDIRSPGLGDTAMYLCATSRDKRAFGSQHFGDGTRLSIL.

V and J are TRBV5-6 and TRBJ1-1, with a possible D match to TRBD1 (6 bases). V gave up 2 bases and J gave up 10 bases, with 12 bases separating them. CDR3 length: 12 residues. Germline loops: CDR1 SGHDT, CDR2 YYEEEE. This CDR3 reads CASSFLTGRAFF. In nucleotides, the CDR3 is TGTGCCAGCAGCTTTCTCACAGGGCGAGCTTTCTTT.